Following are 7 T cell receptor beta chains from one sample sequenced in a study of blood T cell repertoires in COVID-19. Profiled with immunoSEQ multiplex PCR; TCRdb holds only in-frame clones, not every one. This sample has 300,000 to 400,000 clones, with roughly 86% found just once. Sequencing input: peripheral blood. The origin of the receptors is a man aged 30 to 39 with COVID-19, enrolled during active disease.

The chain employs TRBV4-1 and TRBJ1-2, with D possibly TRBD1 on 5 matching bases. Trimming stripped 1 base from V and 2 bases from J, with 8 bases between. CDR1 and CDR2 (germline): MGHRA, YSYEKL. CDR3 length: 14 residues. CDR3 protein: CASSQAAGNYGYTF. CDR3 in DNA: TGCGCCAGCAGCCAAGCGGCAGGGAACTATGGCTACACCTTC.

The chain is built from TRBV19 and TRBJ2-1; 14 bases are a match to TRBD2. From germline, CDR1 is LNHDA and CDR2 SQIVND (reference sequence). The CDR3 runs to 16 residues. Unmatched junction bases numbered 4, after V lost 6 bases and J lost 3 bases. CDR3 sequence reads: CASRRLAGGYYNEQFF. In DNA, the CDR3 is TGTGCCAGTAGAAGACTAGCGGGGGGGTACTACAATGAGCAGTTCTTC.

J is TRBJ2-7 and V is TRBV14; 8 bases are shared with TRBD1. The V gene's germline CDR1 is SGHDN and CDR2 FVKESK. This CDR3 is 14 amino acids long. V gave up 4 bases and J gave up 4 bases; unmatched junction bases: 6. The CDR3 is CASSPRTGWYEQYF. The CDR3 DNA sequence: TGTGCCAGCAGCCCACGGACAGGGTGGTACGAGCAGTACTTC.

The J gene is TRBJ2-3, the V gene TRBV28; 11 nucleotides agree with TRBD2. This CDR3 is 14 amino acids long. The V gene's germline CDR1 is MDHEN and CDR2 SYDVKM. The V segment lost 6 bases and the J segment 3 bases; nucleotides outside the gene matches: 2. This CDR3 is CASRLAGATDTQYF. CDR3 DNA: TGTGCCAGCAGACTAGCGGGAGCGACAGATACGCAGTATTTT.

The V call is TRBV7-2, the J call TRBJ2-5; maybe TRBD1 (8 bases). The CDR3 loop spans 14 amino acids. The germline V gene encodes CDR1 SGHTA and CDR2 FQGNSA. V lost 5 bases and J lost 5, with 15 bases in between. DNA of the CDR3: TGTGCCAGCAGCCTAACAGGGGGAGGGGAGACCCAGTACTTC. This encodes CASSLTGGGETQYF.

This sequence joins TRBV2 and TRBJ2-7, with TRBD1 matching 10 bases. V lost 3 bases to trimming and J lost 3 bases; unmatched junction nucleotides: 2. Germline V gives CDR1 SNHLY, CDR2 FYNNEI. The CDR3 covers 14 residues. The CDR3 sequence: CASSEDRGVYEQYF. CDR3 nucleotide sequence: TGTGCCAGCAGTGAGGACAGGGGGGTCTACGAGCAGTACTTC.

V and J are TRBV10-3 and TRBJ2-3; TRBD2 matches 9 bases. From germline, CDR1 is ENHRY and CDR2 SYGVKD. The junction had 2 bases not matched to a gene; V was cut back by 3 bases and J by 1 base. The CDR3 is 15 amino acids. CDR3: CAISDRLAGTDTQYF. The CDR3 DNA reads TGTGCCATCAGTGACCGACTAGCGGGCACAGATACGCAGTATTTT.